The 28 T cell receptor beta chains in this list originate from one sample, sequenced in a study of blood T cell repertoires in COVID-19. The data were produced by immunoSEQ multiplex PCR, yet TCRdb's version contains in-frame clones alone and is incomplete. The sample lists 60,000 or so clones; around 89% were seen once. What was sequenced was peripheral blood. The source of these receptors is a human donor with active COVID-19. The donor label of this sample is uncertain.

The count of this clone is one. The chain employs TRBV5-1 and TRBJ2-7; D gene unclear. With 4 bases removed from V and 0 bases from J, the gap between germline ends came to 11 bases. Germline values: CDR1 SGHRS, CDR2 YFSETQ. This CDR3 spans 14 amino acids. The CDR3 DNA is TGCGCCAGCAGCCCAGGATCGTTCTCCTACGAGCAGTACTTC. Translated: CASSPGSFSYEQYF. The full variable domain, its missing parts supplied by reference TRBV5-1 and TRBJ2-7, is KAGVTQTPRYLIKTRGQQVTLSCSPISGHRSVSWYQQTPGQGLQFLFEYFSETQRNKGNFPGRFSGRQFSNSRSEMNVSTLELGDSALYLCASSPGSFSYEQYFGPGTRLTVT.

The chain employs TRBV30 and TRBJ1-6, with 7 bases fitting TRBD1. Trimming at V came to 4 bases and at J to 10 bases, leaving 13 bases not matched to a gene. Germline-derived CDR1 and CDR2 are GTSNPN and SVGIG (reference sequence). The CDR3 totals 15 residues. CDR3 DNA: TGTGCCTGGACCCCCTTTCCGACAGGGCAATCACCCCTCCACTTT. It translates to CAWTPFPTGQSPLHF. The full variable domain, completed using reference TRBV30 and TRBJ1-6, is SQTIHQWPATLVQPVGSPLSLECTVEGTSNPNLYWYRQAAGRGLQLLFYSVGIGQISSEVPQNLSASRPQDRQFILSSKKLLLSDSGFYLCAWTPFPTGQSPLHFGNGTRLTVT.

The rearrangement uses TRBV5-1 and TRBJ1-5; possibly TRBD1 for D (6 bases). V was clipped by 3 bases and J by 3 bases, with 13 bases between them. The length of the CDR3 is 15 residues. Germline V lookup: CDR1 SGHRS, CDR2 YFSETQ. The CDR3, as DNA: TGCGCCAGCAGCTCACAGGGATATGTCAATCAGCCCCAGCATTTT. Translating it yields CASSSQGYVNQPQHF. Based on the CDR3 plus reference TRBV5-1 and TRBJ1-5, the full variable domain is KAGVTQTPRYLIKTRGQQVTLSCSPISGHRSVSWYQQTPGQGLQFLFEYFSETQRNKGNFPGRFSGRQFSNSRSEMNVSTLELGDSALYLCASSSQGYVNQPQHFGDGTRLSIL.

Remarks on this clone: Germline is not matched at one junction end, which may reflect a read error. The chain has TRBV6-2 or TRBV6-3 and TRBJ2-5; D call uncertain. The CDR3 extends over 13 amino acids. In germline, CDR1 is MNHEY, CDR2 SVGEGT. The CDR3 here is CASSYSKARPPHF. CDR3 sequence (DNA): TGTGCCAGCAGTTACTCGAAAGCGCGCCCCCCACACTTC.

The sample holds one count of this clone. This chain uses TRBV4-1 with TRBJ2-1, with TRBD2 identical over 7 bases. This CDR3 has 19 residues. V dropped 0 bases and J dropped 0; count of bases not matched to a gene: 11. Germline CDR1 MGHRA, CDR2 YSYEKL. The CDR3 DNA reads TGCGCCAGCAGCCAAGACGCTAGCGGCTTCCTCAGCTCCTACAATGAGCAGTTCTTC. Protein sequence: CASSQDASGFLSSYNEQFF.

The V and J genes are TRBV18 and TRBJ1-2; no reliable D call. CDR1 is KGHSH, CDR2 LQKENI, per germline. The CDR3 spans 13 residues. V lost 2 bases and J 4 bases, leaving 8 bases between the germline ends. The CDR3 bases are TGTGCCAGCTCACCAGCACAGATCTATGGCTACACCTTC. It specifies CASSPAQIYGYTF.

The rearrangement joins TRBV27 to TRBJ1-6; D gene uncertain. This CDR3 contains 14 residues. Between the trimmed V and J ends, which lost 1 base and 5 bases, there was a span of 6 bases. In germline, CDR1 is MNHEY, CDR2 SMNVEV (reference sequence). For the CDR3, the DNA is TGTGCCAGCAGTTTATTTACGGATAATTCACCCCTCCACTTT. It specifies CASSLFTDNSPLHF.

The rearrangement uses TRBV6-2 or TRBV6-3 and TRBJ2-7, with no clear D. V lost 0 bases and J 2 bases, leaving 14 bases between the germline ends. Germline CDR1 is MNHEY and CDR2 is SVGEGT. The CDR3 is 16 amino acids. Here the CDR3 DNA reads TGTGCCAGCAGTTACTCGAGAGGCAGCCCCGCCTACGAGCAGTACTTC. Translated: CASSYSRGSPAYEQYF.

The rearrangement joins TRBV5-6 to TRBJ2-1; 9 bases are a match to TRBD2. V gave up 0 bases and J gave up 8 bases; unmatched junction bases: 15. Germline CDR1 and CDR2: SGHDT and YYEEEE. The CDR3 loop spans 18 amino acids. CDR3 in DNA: TGTGCCAGCAGCTTGGACAGGGTGGTAGTAGCGGGAGCGGATGAGCAGTTCTTC. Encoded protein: CASSLDRVVVAGADEQFF.

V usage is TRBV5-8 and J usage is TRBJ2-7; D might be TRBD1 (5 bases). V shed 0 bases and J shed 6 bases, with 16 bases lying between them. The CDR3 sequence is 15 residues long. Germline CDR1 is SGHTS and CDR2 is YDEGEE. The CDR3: CASSLVMAATGEQYF. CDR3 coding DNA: TGTGCCAGCAGCTTGGTAATGGCAGCCACAGGCGAGCAGTACTTC. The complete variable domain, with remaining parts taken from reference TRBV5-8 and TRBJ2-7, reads EAGVTQSPTHLIKTRGQQATLRCSPISGHTSVYWYQQALGLGLQFLLWYDEGEERNRGNFPPRFSGRQFPNYSSELNVNALELEDSALYLCASSLVMAATGEQYFGPGTRLTVT.

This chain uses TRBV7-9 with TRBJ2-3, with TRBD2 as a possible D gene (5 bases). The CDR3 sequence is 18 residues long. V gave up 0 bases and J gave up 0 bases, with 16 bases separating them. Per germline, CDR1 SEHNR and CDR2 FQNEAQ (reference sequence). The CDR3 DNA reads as TGTGCCAGCAGCTTAGCCGGGAACCAGCCCTCTAGCACAGATACGCAGTATTTT. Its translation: CASSLAGNQPSSTDTQYF. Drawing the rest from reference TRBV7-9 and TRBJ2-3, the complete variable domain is DTGVSQNPRHKITKRGQNVTFRCDPISEHNRLYWYRQTLGQGPEFLTYFQNEAQLEKSRLLSDRFSAERPKGSFSTLEIQRTEQGDSAMYLCASSLAGNQPSSTDTQYFGPGTRLTVL.

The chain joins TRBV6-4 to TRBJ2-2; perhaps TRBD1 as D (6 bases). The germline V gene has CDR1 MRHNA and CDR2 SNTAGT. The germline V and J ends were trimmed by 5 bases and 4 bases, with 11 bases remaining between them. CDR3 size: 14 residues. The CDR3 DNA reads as TGTGCCAGCAGTCTCGACAGGACCACCGGGGAGCTGTTTTTT. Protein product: CASSLDRTTGELFF.

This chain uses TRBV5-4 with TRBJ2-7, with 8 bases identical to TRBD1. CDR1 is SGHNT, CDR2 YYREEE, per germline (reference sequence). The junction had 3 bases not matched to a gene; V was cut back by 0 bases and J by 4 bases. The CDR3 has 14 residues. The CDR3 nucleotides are TGTGCCAGCAGCTTGGGGGACAGGAAGTACGAGCAGTACTTC. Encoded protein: CASSLGDRKYEQYF.

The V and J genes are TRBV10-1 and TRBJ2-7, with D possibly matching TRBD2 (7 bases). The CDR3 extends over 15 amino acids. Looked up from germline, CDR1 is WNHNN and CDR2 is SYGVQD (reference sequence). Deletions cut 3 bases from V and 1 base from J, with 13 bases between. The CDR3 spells CASSEGGVLSYEQYF. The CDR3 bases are TGCGCCAGCAGTGAAGGGGGGGTTCTTTCCTACGAGCAGTACTTC.

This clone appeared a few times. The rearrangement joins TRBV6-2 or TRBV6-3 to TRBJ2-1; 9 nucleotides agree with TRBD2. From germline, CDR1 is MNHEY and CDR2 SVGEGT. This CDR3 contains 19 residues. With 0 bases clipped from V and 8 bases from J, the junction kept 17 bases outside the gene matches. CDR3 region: CASSYSIHLLAGPKDEQFF. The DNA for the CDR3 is TGTGCCAGCAGTTACTCGATTCATCTACTAGCGGGCCCTAAGGATGAGCAGTTCTTC.

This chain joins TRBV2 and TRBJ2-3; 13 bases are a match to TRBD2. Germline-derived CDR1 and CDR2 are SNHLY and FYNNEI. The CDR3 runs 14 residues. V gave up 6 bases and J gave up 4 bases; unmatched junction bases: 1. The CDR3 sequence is CASRTSGGPDTQYF. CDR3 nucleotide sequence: TGTGCCAGCAGGACTAGCGGGGGGCCAGATACGCAGTATTTT.

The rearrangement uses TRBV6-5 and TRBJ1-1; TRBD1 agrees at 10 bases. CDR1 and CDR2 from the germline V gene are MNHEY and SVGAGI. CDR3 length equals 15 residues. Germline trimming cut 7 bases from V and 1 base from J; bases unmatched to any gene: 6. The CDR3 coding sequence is TGTGCCAGCACCGGACAGGGGGGATGGAACACTGAAGCTTTCTTT. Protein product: CASTGQGGWNTEAFF.

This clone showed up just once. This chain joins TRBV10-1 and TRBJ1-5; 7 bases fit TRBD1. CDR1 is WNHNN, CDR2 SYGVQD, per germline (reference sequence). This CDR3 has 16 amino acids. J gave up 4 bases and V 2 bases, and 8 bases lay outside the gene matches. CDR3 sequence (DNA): TGCGCCAGCAGTGAGGGGCAGGGGGAAAGGAATCAGCCCCAGCATTTT. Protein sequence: CASSEGQGERNQPQHF.

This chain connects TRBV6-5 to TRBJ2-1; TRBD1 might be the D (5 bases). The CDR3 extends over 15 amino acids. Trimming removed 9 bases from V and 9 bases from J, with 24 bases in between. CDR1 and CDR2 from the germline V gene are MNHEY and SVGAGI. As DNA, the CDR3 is TGTGCCAGTTCGGTGGGGCGGAATCCCACGGGTGAGCAGTTCTTC. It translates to CASSVGRNPTGEQFF.

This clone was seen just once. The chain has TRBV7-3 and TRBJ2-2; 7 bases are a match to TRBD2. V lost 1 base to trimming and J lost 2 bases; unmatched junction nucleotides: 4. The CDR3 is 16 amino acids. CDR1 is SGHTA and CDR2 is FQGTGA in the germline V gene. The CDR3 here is CASSLNGGTNTGELFF. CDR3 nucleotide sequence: TGTGCCAGCAGCTTAAACGGGGGGACTAACACCGGGGAGCTGTTTTTT.

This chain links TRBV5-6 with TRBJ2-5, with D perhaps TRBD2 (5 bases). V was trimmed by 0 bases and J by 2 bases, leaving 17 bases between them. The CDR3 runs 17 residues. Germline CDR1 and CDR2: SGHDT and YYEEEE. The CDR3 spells CASSLAPGRGGQETQYF. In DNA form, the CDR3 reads TGTGCCAGCAGCTTGGCTCCTGGGAGAGGCGGTCAAGAGACCCAGTACTTC.

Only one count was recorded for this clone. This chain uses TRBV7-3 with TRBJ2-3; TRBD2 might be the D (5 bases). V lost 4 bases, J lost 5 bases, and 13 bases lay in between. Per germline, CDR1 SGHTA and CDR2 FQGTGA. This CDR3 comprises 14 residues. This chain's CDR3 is CASSSGGWGDTQYF. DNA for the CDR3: TGTGCCAGCAGCTCCGGCGGGTGGGGAGATACGCAGTATTTT.

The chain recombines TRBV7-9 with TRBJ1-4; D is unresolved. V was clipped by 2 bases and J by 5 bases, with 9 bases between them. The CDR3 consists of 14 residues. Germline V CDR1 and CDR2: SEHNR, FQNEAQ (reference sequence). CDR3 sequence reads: CASSLSRLNEKLFF. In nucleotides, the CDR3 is TGTGCCAGCAGCTTATCCAGATTAAATGAAAAACTGTTTTTT.

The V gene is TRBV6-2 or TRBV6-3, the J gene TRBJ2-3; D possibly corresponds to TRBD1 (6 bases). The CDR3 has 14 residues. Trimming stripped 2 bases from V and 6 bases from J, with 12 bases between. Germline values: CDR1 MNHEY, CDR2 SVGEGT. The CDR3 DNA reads TGTGCCAGCAGTTACGGTGGGGGCCCGGATACGCAGTATTTT. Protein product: CASSYGGGPDTQYF.

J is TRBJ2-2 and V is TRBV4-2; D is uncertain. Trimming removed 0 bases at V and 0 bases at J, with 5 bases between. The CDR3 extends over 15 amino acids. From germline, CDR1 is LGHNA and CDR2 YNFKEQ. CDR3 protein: CASSQERPNTGELFF. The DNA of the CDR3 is TGTGCCAGCAGCCAAGAGCGGCCGAACACCGGGGAGCTGTTTTTT.

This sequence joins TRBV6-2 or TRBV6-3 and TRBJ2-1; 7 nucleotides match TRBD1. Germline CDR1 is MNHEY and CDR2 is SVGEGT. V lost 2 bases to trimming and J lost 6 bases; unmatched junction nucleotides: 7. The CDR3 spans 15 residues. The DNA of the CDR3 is TGTGCCAGCAGTTACCTACAGGGGTCCCTCAATGAGCAGTTCTTC. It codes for CASSYLQGSLNEQFF.

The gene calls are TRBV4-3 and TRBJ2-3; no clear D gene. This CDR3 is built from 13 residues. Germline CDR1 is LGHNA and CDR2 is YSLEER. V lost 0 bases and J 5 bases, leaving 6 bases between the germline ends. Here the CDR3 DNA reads TGCGCCAGCAGCCAAGAAATATTAGATACGCAGTATTTT. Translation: CASSQEILDTQYF.

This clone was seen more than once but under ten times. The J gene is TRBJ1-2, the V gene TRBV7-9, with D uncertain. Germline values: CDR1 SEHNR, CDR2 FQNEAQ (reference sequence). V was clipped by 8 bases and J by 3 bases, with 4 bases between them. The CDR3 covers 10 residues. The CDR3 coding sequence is TGTGCCAGCGGAGACTATGGCTACACCTTC. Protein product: CASGDYGYTF.